This entry lists 27 T cell receptor beta chains sequenced from one sample in a study of shared clonotypes between healthy human individuals. Libraries were prepared by immunoSEQ multiplex PCR; TCRdb keeps only in-frame clonotypes and omits some of them. The repertoire holds about 590,000 clones, with roughly 95% as singletons. Naive CD8 cells comprised CD45RO-negative, CCR7-positively selected cells, excluding terminally differentiated effector memory CD45RA+ cells. The sequencing input was naive CD8+ T cells sorted from blood. The origin of the receptors is a woman aged 30 to 39 in good health.

The chain carries TRBV7-9 and TRBJ2-7, with 9 bases aligning to TRBD1. With 5 bases clipped from V and 5 bases from J, the junction kept 4 bases outside the gene matches. Germline CDR1 is SEHNR and CDR2 is FQNEAQ (reference sequence). There are 13 residues in the CDR3. CDR3 sequence reads: CASSGTGIDEQYF. CDR3 in DNA: TGTGCCAGCAGCGGGACAGGGATCGACGAGCAGTACTTC.

The V gene is TRBV13, the J gene TRBJ1-1; unclear D gene. Germline V gives CDR1 PRHDT, CDR2 FYEKMQ (reference sequence). This CDR3 has 11 amino acids. The germline V and J ends were trimmed by 7 bases and 7 bases, with 10 bases remaining between them. CDR3: CASTSSGEAFF. The CDR3 DNA reads TGTGCCAGCACCTCCAGCGGTGAAGCTTTCTTT.

The chain employs TRBV29-1 and TRBJ2-7, with 8 nucleotides matching TRBD2. The CDR3 is 14 residues long. Germline V gene data show CDR1 as SQVTM and CDR2 as ANQGSEA. With 6 bases clipped from V and 6 bases from J, the junction kept 13 bases outside the gene matches. The DNA for the CDR3 is TGCAGCGTCGAGGGGGGGACTAGGACCCGCGAGCAGTACTTC. This encodes CSVEGGTRTREQYF.

The chain joins TRBV7-9 to TRBJ2-1; D not resolved. The ends were cut back, 5 bases at V and 8 bases at J, with 10 bases in the middle. The CDR3 has 12 amino acids. Germline loops: CDR1 SEHNR, CDR2 FQNEAQ (reference sequence). The DNA for the CDR3 is TGTGCCAGCAGCCCCGGTTCGGATGAGCAGTTCTTC. Translating gives CASSPGSDEQFF.

This chain connects TRBV21-1 to TRBJ2-4; TRBD2 is the table's D call and was not checked against the DNA. TRBV21-1 is flagged as a pseudogene. This CDR3 has 18 amino acids. CDR3 amino acids: CASSNQEGAGVQQNIQYF. CDR3 DNA: TGTGCCAGCAGCAACCAAGAAGGAGCGGGAGTACAGCAAAACATTCAGTACTTC.

The V call is TRBV29-1, the J call TRBJ2-7; 9 bases are shared with TRBD1. Germline values: CDR1 SQVTM, CDR2 ANQGSEA. This CDR3 has 14 residues. J was trimmed by 3 bases and V by 3 bases; bases with no gene match: 6. The DNA for the CDR3 is TGCAGCGTTGACGCGGGACAGGGCTTCTACGAGCAGTACTTC. Protein product: CSVDAGQGFYEQYF.

This chain connects TRBV7-2 to TRBJ1-2; a possible D gene is TRBD1 (6 bases). There are 12 residues in the CDR3. Trimming removed 5 bases at V and 6 bases at J, with 10 bases between. The germline CDR1 and CDR2 sequences are SGHTA and FQGNSA. Here the CDR3 DNA reads TGTGCCAGCAGCGGCAGACAGGATGGCTACACCTTC. Translation gives CASSGRQDGYTF. Full variable domain (outside the CDR3, taken from reference TRBV7-2 and TRBJ1-2): GAGVSQSPSNKVTEKGKDVELRCDPISGHTALYWYRQSLGQGLEFLIYFQGNSAPDKSGLPSDRFSAERTGGSVSTLTIQRTQQEDSAVYLCASSGRQDGYTFGSGTRLTVV.

This chain's CDR3 is CASSQGQNMNTEAFF. DNA of the CDR3: TGTGCCAGCAGCCAAGGCCAGAACATGAACACTGAAGCTTTCTTT. This chain joins TRBV14 and TRBJ1-1; unclear D gene. Germline CDR1 SGHDN, CDR2 FVKESK. This CDR3 region has 15 residues. Trimming took 1 base from V and 0 from J, leaving 9 bases between them.

This clone appeared a single time. The DNA of the CDR3 is TGTGCCAGCAGTTTACGGGAGAGGTTGGATACGCAGTATTTT. It yields the protein CASSLRERLDTQYF. V gene TRBV27 combines with J gene TRBJ2-3, with D possibly being TRBD2 (6 bases). The CDR3 spans 14 residues. CDR1 and CDR2 (germline): MNHEY, SMNVEV (reference sequence). V gave up 2 bases and J gave up 6 bases, with 12 bases separating them.

The chain employs TRBV13 and TRBJ2-7; 9 bases line up with TRBD1. CDR1 PRHDT and CDR2 FYEKMQ come from the germline V gene (reference sequence). The CDR3 sequence is 14 residues long. The J segment lost 2 bases and the V segment lost 6 bases, leaving 5 bases of the junction unmatched. The CDR3: CASRPTGGPYEQYF. DNA of the CDR3: TGTGCCAGCAGACCTACAGGGGGCCCCTACGAGCAGTACTTC. Combining the CDR3 with reference TRBV13 and TRBJ2-7 gives the whole variable domain AAGVIQSPRHLIKEKRETATLKCYPIPRHDTVYWYQQGPGQDPQFLISFYEKMQSDKGSIPDRFSAQQFSDYHSELNMSSLELGDSALYFCASRPTGGPYEQYFGPGTRLTVT.

In regard to this clone: The sample carries other DNA sequences with the same CDR3. The rearrangement links TRBV28 to TRBJ2-7; a possible D gene is TRBD1 (5 bases). The CDR3 is 13 residues long. V was shortened by 6 bases and J by 0 bases, with 9 bases between the two germline ends. Germline CDR1 reads MDHEN; CDR2 reads SYDVKM. CDR3 protein: CASSLTVSYEQYF. The CDR3 nucleotides are TGTGCCAGCAGCCTGACAGTCTCCTACGAGCAGTACTTC.

In DNA form, the CDR3 reads TGTGCCAGCAGCAACAGGGGGAATGAGGTGAATGAGCAGTTCTTC. It codes for CASSNRGNEVNEQFF. The J gene is TRBJ2-1, the V gene TRBV6-6; 8 nucleotides agree with TRBD1. V lost 6 bases to trimming and J lost 7 bases; unmatched junction nucleotides: 11. The CDR3 contains 15 residues. Germline loops: CDR1 MNHNY, CDR2 SVGAGI (reference sequence).

The chain couples TRBV6-5 to TRBJ2-5, with D perhaps TRBD2 (6 bases). The J call may be incorrect, as the DNA end agrees better with TRBJ2-7. Germline V gene sequence: CDR1 MNHEY, CDR2 SVGAGI. The length of the CDR3 is 14 residues. The CDR3 spells CASSYSGTVYEQYF. For the CDR3, the DNA is TGTGCCAGCAGTTACTCAGGGACTGTCTACGAGCAGTACTTC.

The chain links TRBV7-3 to TRBJ1-6; 7 positions agree with TRBD1. Germline V lookup: CDR1 SGHTA, CDR2 FQGTGA. This CDR3 is built from 15 residues. After removal of 2 bases from V and 8 bases from J, the junction contained 6 bases not matched to a gene. CDR3 sequence reads: CASSLEAGGYSPLHF. The CDR3 region has the DNA TGTGCCAGCAGCTTAGAGGCAGGGGGTTATTCACCCCTCCACTTT.

The chain carries TRBV2 and TRBJ1-2, with TRBD1 matching 9 bases. The V gene end was trimmed by 3 bases and the J gene end by 8 bases; junction bases not matched to a gene: 10. CDR1 and CDR2 from the germline V gene are SNHLY and FYNNEI. The CDR3 extends over 15 amino acids. CDR3 loop: CASSDSRDRVQGYTF. DNA of the CDR3: TGTGCCAGCAGTGATTCTAGGGACAGGGTACAAGGCTACACCTTC.

This chain connects TRBV7-9 to TRBJ2-1; the match to TRBD2 covers 7 bases. With V trimmed by 1 base and J by 8 bases, 14 bases remained unmatched. The CDR3 consists of 17 residues. From germline, CDR1 is SEHNR and CDR2 FQNEAQ (reference sequence). CDR3 sequence (DNA): TGTGCCAGCAGCTTAGGTTTCGGGACTACCTCTTTTGATGAGCAGTTCTTC. This sequence encodes CASSLGFGTTSFDEQFF.

The chain is built from TRBV7-8 and TRBJ1-2, with D tentatively TRBD1 (5 bases). V was trimmed by 5 bases and J by 1 base, leaving 8 bases between them. CDR1 and CDR2 (germline): SGHVS, FQNEAQ. This CDR3 region has 13 residues. Here the CDR3 reads CASSGDGNYGYTF. Written as DNA, the CDR3 is TGTGCCAGCAGCGGGGACGGTAACTATGGCTACACCTTC.

V gene TRBV7-6 combines with J gene TRBJ2-1; 11 bases are a match to TRBD2. Germline V gene data show CDR1 as SGHVS and CDR2 as FNYEAQ. The V gene end was trimmed by 5 bases and the J gene end by 5 bases; junction bases not matched to a gene: 5. CDR3 size: 15 residues. The CDR3 DNA reads TGTGCCAGCAGCCCGACTAGCGGGGAAAACAATGAGCAGTTCTTC. Protein product: CASSPTSGENNEQFF. The whole variable domain, filled in from reference TRBV7-6 and TRBJ2-1, reads GAGVSQSPRYKVTKRGQDVALRCDPISGHVSLYWYRQALGQGPEFLTYFNYEAQQDKSGLPNDRFSAERPEGSISTLTIQRTEQRDSAMYRCASSPTSGENNEQFFGPGTRLTVL.

The rearrangement uses TRBV2 and TRBJ2-1; D is ambiguous. Trimming took 0 bases from V and 6 from J, leaving 3 bases between them. CDR1 and CDR2 from the germline V gene are SNHLY and FYNNEI. The CDR3 length is 12 residues. The CDR3 DNA reads as TGTGCCAGCAGTGAAGCGCCCAATGAGCAGTTCTTC. This gives the protein CASSEAPNEQFF.

The chain couples TRBV7-9 to TRBJ2-7, with a weak D call TRBD1 (6 bases). Germline V gene sequence: CDR1 SEHNR, CDR2 FQNEAQ (reference sequence). Trimming took 5 bases from V and 3 from J, leaving 20 bases between them. The CDR3 is made up of 16 amino acids. The CDR3 DNA follows: TGTGCCAGCAGCACCCCGCCCAGGGGATCCAGCTACGAGCAGTACTTC. The encoded protein is CASSTPPRGSSYEQYF.

The V call is TRBV2, the J call TRBJ2-7, with D uncertain. Trimming cost V 6 bases and J 7 bases, with 7 bases left between them. This CDR3 has 10 residues. The germline V gene encodes CDR1 SNHLY and CDR2 FYNNEI. The CDR3 DNA reads TGTGCCAGCAGAGCTTGGGAGCAGTACTTC. The encoded protein is CASRAWEQYF.

This clone was observed once. The J gene is TRBJ2-2, the V gene TRBV13; D not resolved. This CDR3 has 13 residues. V was pared by 5 bases and J by 5 bases, with 9 bases between. Germline V gene data show CDR1 as PRHDT and CDR2 as FYEKMQ (reference sequence). The CDR3 spells CASSPPDTGELFF. In DNA, the CDR3 is TGTGCCAGCAGCCCGCCCGATACCGGGGAGCTGTTTTTT. The variable domain in full, completed from reference TRBV13 and TRBJ2-2, reads AAGVIQSPRHLIKEKRETATLKCYPIPRHDTVYWYQQGPGQDPQFLISFYEKMQSDKGSIPDRFSAQQFSDYHSELNMSSLELGDSALYFCASSPPDTGELFFGEGSRLTVL.

This clone has a single count. J is TRBJ2-1 and V is TRBV7-9, with D unresolved. V was pared by 5 bases and J by 0 bases, with 8 bases between. The V gene's germline CDR1 is SEHNR and CDR2 FQNEAQ (reference sequence). The CDR3 runs to 14 residues. The CDR3 loop reads CASSLVSSYNEQFF. The CDR3 nucleotides read TGTGCCAGCAGCCTGGTCAGCTCCTACAATGAGCAGTTCTTC.

The chain links TRBV10-1 to TRBJ2-5; 7 nucleotides agree with TRBD1. There are 16 residues in the CDR3. Germline V gives CDR1 WNHNN, CDR2 SYGVQD (reference sequence). J was trimmed by 5 bases and V by 1 base; bases with no gene match: 10. CDR3 region: CASSEWMAGGLETQYF. The CDR3 region has the DNA TGCGCCAGCAGTGAGTGGATGGCAGGGGGATTGGAGACCCAGTACTTC.

V and J are TRBV19 and TRBJ2-7; 8 positions match TRBD1. Germline CDR1 and CDR2: LNHDA and SQIVND (reference sequence). CDR3 length: 16 residues. The J segment lost 3 bases and the V segment lost 3 bases, leaving 10 bases of the junction unmatched. CDR3 coding DNA: TGTGCCAGTAGTATCGCCCGAAGGACAGGGTACTACGAGCAGTACTTC. It translates to CASSIARRTGYYEQYF.

V gene TRBV6-1 combines with J gene TRBJ2-7; D ambiguous. Germline assignment: CDR1 MNHNS and CDR2 SASEGT. There are 14 residues in the CDR3. V dropped 3 bases and J dropped 3 bases, with 12 bases sitting between them. The CDR3 here is CASSDMDGFYEQYF. CDR3 nucleotides: TGTGCCAGCAGTGATATGGACGGCTTCTACGAGCAGTACTTC.

V usage is TRBV10-3 and J usage is TRBJ2-3; TRBD1 agrees at 7 bases. The CDR3 contains 14 residues. CDR1 and CDR2 from the germline V gene are ENHRY and SYGVKD. Germline trimming cut 6 bases from V and 4 bases from J; bases unmatched to any gene: 7. The CDR3 reads CAIRTTGSADTQYF. As DNA, the CDR3 is TGTGCCATCAGAACGACAGGGTCCGCAGATACGCAGTATTTT.